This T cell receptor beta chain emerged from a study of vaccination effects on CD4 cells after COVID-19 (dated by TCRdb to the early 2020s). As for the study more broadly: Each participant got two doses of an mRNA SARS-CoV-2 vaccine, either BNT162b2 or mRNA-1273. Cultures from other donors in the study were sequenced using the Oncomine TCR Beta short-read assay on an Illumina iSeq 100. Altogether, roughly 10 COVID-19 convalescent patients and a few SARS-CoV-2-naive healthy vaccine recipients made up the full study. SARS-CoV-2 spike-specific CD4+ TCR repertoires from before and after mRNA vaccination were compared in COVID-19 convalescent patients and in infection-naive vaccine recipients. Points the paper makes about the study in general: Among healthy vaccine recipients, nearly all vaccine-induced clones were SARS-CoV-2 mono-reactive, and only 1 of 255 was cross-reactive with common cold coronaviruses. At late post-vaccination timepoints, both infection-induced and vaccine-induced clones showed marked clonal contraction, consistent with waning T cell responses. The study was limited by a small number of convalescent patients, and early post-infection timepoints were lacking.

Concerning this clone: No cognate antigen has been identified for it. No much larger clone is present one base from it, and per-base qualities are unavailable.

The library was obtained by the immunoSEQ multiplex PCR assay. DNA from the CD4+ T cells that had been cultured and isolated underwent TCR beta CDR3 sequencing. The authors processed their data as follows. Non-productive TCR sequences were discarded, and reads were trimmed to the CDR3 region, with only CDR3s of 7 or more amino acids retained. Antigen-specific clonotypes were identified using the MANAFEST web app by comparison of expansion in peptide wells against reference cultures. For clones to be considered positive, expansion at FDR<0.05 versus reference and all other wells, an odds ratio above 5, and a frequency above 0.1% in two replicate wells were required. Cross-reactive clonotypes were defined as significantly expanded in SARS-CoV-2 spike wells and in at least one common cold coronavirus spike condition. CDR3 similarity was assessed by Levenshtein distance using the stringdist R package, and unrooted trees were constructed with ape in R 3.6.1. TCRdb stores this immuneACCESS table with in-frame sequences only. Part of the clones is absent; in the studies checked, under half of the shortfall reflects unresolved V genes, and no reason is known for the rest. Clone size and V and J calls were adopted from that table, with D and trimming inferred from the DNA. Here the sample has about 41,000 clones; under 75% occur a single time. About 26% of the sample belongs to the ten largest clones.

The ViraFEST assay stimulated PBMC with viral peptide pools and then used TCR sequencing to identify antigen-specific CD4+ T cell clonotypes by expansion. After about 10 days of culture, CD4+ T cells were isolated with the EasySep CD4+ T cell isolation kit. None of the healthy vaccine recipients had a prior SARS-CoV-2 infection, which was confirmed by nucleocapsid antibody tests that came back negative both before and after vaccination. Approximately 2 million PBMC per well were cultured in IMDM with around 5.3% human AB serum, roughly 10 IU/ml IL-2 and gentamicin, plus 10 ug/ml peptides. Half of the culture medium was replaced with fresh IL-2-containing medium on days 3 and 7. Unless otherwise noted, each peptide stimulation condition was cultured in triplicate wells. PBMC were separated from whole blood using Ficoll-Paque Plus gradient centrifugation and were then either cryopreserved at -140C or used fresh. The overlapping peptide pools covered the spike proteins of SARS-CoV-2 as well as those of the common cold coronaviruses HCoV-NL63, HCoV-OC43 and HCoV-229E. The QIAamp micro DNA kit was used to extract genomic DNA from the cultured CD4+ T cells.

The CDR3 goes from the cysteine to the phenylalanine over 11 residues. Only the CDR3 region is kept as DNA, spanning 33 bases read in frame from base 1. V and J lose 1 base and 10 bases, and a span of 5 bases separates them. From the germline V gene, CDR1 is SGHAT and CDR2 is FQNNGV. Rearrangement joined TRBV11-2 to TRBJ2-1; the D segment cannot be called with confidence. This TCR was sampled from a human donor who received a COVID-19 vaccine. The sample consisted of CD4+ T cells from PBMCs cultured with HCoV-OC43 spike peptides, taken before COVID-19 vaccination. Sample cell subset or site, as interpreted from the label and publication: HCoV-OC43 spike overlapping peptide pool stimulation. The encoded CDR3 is CASSLVAEQFF. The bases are TGTGCCAGCAGCTTAGTCGCGGAGCAGTTCTTC.